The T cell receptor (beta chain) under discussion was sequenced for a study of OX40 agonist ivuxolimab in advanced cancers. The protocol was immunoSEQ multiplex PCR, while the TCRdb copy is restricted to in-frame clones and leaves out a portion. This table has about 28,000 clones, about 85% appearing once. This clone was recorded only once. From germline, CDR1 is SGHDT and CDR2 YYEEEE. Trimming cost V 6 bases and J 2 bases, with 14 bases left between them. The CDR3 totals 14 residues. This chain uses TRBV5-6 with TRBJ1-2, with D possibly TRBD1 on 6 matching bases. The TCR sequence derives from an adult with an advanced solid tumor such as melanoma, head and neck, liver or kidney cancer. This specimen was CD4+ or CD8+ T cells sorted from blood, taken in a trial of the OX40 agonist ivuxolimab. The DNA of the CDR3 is TGTGCCAGCAACAGCGGGGGGCTCAACTATGGCTACACCTTC. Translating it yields CASNSGGLNYGYTF.